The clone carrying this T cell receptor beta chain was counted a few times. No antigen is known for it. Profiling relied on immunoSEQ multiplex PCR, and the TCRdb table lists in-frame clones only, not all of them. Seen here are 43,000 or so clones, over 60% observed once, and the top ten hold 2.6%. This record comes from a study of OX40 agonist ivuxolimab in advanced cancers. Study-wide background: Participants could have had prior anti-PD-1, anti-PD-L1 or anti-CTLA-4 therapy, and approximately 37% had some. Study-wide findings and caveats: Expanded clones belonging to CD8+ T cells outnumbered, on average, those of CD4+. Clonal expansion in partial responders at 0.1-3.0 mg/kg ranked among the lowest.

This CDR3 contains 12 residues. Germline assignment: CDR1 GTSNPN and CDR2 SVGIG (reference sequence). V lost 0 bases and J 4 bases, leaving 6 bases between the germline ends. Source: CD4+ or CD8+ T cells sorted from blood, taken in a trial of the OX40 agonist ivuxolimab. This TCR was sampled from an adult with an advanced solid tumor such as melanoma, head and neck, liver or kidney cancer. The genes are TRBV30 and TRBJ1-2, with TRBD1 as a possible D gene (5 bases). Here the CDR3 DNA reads TGTGCCTGGAGTGTTAGGGGCTATGGCTACACCTTC. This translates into CAWSVRGYGYTF.